A single sample gave rise to the 25 T cell receptor beta chains below, sequenced in a study of T cells expressing NK-cell markers. TCRdb derives one entry per CDR3 protein from the 5' RACE reads, leaving out DNA. The listing records hundreds of thousands of distinct CDR3 sequences. Sequenced: blood T cells: a sorted CD56 or NKG2C T cell subset, CD4+ or CD8+ T cells, or bulk PBMC T cells (not recorded which). Receptor source: a woman aged 18 to 75 in good health.

The chain has TRBV7-2 and TRBJ2-1; TCRdb gives TRBD1 as the D gene, but with no DNA this cannot be confirmed. The CDR3 has 17 residues. CDR1 is SGHTA, CDR2 FQGNSA, per germline. The CDR3 loop is CASSLMPRRLTYNEQFF.

This chain joins TRBV7-3 and TRBJ2-2. The CDR3 has 16 residues. CDR1 is SGHTA and CDR2 is FQGTGA in the germline V gene. The CDR3 protein is CASSLLAQGNTGELFF. Variable domain in full (rest from reference TRBV7-3 and TRBJ2-2): GAGVSQTPSNKVTEKGKYVELRCDPISGHTALYWYRQSLGQGPEFLIYFQGTGAADDSGLPNDRFFAVRPEGSVSTLKIQRTERGDSAVYLCASSLLAQGNTGELFFGEGSRLTVL.

The V and J genes are TRBV27 and TRBJ2-7; TCRdb's assignment of TRBD1 cannot be checked, as there is no DNA. The germline V gene encodes CDR1 MNHEY and CDR2 SMNVEV (reference sequence). CDR3 size: 13 residues. The CDR3 is CASSPTGSHEQYF.

The gene calls are TRBV19 and TRBJ2-6; TCRdb returns TRBD1, unconfirmable since there is no DNA. The germline gives CDR1 LNHDA, CDR2 SQIVND (reference sequence). The CDR3 contains 16 residues. The chain's CDR3 is CASSGRGTSGANVLTF.

V is TRBV29-1 and J is TRBJ1-2; the D gene TCRdb calls, TRBD1, cannot be checked with no DNA. CDR1 is SQVTM and CDR2 is ANQGSEA in the germline V gene. The CDR3 sequence is 11 residues long. CDR3 residues: CSVVGEYGYTF.

V and J are TRBV6-2 or TRBV6-3 and TRBJ2-7; TCRdb's D gene call, TRBD1, goes unchecked for lack of DNA. This CDR3 contains 13 residues. Germline assignment: CDR1 MNHEY and CDR2 SVGEGT. CDR3 loop: CASERGGRDEQYF.

This chain links TRBV6-2 or TRBV6-3 with TRBJ2-7; the TCRdb call, TRBD1, lacks DNA for checking. The germline CDR1 and CDR2 sequences are MNHEY and SVGEGT. The CDR3 has 16 amino acids. CDR3 protein: CASSLTVRTASYEQYF.

The chain carries TRBV6-5 and TRBJ2-2. There are 15 residues in the CDR3. Germline CDR1 and CDR2: MNHEY and SVGAGI. The CDR3 loop is CASSYSTTMRGELFF.

The rearrangement links TRBV12-3 or TRBV12-4 to TRBJ1-4; there is no DNA to check the TCRdb D call of TRBD1. The CDR3 has 14 amino acids. The CDR3 reads CASSPGLGLVGNFF.

This chain joins TRBV6-5 and TRBJ1-4; the D gene TCRdb calls, TRBD1, cannot be checked with no DNA. The CDR3 has 16 amino acids. Germline CDR1 is MNHEY and CDR2 is SVGAGI. CDR3 region: CASSYAGTGTVEKLFF.

This sequence joins TRBV28 and TRBJ2-7; no DNA is available, so the TRBD1 call from TCRdb remains unchecked. This CDR3 is built from 12 residues. Per the germline V gene, CDR1 is MDHEN and CDR2 is SYDVKM. The CDR3 reads CASSAGHSEQYF.

J is TRBJ1-1 and V is TRBV9; TCRdb returns TRBD1, unconfirmable since there is no DNA. This CDR3 region has 16 residues. Germline loops: CDR1 SGDLS, CDR2 YYNGEE. The CDR3 loop is CASSVSMGRRGTEAFF.

V is TRBV6-5 and J is TRBJ2-3. CDR3 length: 13 residues. From germline, CDR1 is MNHEY and CDR2 SVGAGI. This CDR3 reads CASSYRTADTQYF.

The chain joins TRBV4-1 to TRBJ1-6. CDR3 length: 15 amino acids. From germline, CDR1 is MGHRA and CDR2 YSYEKL. The CDR3 spells CASSQVLGRGSPLHF.

V and J are TRBV29-1 and TRBJ2-2; TCRdb lists TRBD2, though no DNA is available to test this call. Germline assignment: CDR1 SQVTM and CDR2 ANQGSEA. CDR3 length: 13 residues. The CDR3 is CSVDSERAGELFF.

The chain is built from TRBV11-2 and TRBJ1-6. This CDR3 contains 15 residues. Germline V lookup: CDR1 SGHAT, CDR2 FQNNGV. The CDR3 region is CASSFPAEYNSPLHF.

This chain uses TRBV3-1 with TRBJ2-1; TCRdb gives TRBD2 as the D gene, but with no DNA this cannot be confirmed. Germline CDR1 is LGHDT and CDR2 is YNNKEL (reference sequence). The CDR3 has 19 amino acids. The CDR3 reads CASSQVILRPVAVYNEQFF.

This CDR3 reads CASSQDIAQGREIQYF. The chain carries TRBV4-3 and TRBJ2-4; without DNA, the TCRdb call of TRBD2 cannot be checked. The CDR3 covers 16 residues. The germline V gene encodes CDR1 LGHNA and CDR2 YSLEER.

The genes are TRBV28 and TRBJ2-1; the D call from TCRdb, TRBD2, cannot be confirmed without DNA. CDR1 is MDHEN, CDR2 SYDVKM, per germline. The CDR3 contains 14 residues. The CDR3 protein is CASSPGGDYNEQFF.

The chain combines TRBV20-1 with TRBJ2-3; absent DNA, TCRdb's TRBD2 call cannot be checked. The CDR3 has 15 residues. CDR1 is DFQATT, CDR2 SNEGSKA, per germline (reference sequence). The CDR3 loop reads CSAIRKRSSTDTQYF.

This chain joins TRBV7-2 and TRBJ2-7; the D call from TCRdb, TRBD1, cannot be confirmed without DNA. The CDR3 has 13 residues. Germline lookup yields CDR1 SGHTA and CDR2 FQGNSA. This CDR3 reads CASSGDRASEQYF.

This rearrangement joins TRBV7-2 to TRBJ1-4. The germline V gene has CDR1 SGHTA and CDR2 FQGNSA. The CDR3 is made up of 12 amino acids. The CDR3 loop is CASSSVGEKLFF.

V usage is TRBV10-3 and J usage is TRBJ1-1. The CDR3 covers 14 residues. Germline V gene data show CDR1 as ENHRY and CDR2 as SYGVKD. The CDR3 loop reads CATNTGLSNTEAFF.

The chain joins TRBV6-2 or TRBV6-3 to TRBJ1-5; TCRdb calls TRBD1, which cannot be checked without DNA. This CDR3 is built from 17 residues. Germline CDR1 reads MNHEY; CDR2 reads SVGEGT. CDR3: CASSRIPGQGNNQPQHF.

V gene TRBV6-1 combines with J gene TRBJ1-2; TCRdb calls TRBD1, which cannot be checked without DNA. The CDR3 totals 18 residues. Germline V gives CDR1 MNHNS, CDR2 SASEGT. Here the CDR3 reads CASSPYRTTGAQGYGYTF.